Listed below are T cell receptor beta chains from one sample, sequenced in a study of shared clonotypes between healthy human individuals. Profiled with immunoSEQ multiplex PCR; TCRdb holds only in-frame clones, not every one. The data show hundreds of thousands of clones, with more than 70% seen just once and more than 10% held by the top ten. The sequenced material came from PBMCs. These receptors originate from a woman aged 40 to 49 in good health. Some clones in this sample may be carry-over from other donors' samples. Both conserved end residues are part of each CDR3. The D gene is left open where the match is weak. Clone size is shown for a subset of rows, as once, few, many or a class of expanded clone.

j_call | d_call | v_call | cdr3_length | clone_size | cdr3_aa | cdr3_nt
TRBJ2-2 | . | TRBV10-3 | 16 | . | CAISDATHKNTGELFF | TGTGCCATCAGTGACGCTACCCATAAGAACACCGGGGAGCTGTTTTTT
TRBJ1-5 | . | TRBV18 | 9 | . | CASSRPQHF | TGTGCCAGCTCTAGGCCCCAGCATTTT
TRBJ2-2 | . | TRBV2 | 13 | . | CASSIITTGELFF | TGTGCCAGCAGTATCATTACCACCGGGGAGCTGTTTTTT
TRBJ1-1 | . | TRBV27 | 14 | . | CASSIGRPNTEAFF | TGTGCCAGCAGCATCGGTAGGCCGAACACTGAAGCTTTCTTT
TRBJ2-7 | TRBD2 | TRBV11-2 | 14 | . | CASKIAGETYEQYF | TGTGCCAGCAAAATAGCGGGAGAAACCTACGAGCAGTACTTC
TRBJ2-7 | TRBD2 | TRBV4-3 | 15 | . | CASSQDLAGTYEQYF | TGCGCCAGCAGCCAAGACCTAGCGGGAACCTACGAGCAGTACTTC
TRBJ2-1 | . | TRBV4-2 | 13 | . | CASSQGFYNEQFF | TGTGCCAGCAGCCAAGGATTCTACAATGAGCAGTTCTTC
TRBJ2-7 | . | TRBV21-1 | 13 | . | CASSKLGPWEQYF | TGTGCCAGCAGCAAACTGGGCCCCTGGGAGCAGTACTTC
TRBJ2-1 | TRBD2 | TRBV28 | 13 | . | CATVAGGLDEQFF | TGTGCCACCGTAGCGGGCGGGTTGGATGAGCAGTTCTTC
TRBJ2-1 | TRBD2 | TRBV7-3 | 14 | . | CASSATSGANEQFF | TGTGCCAGCAGCGCCACTAGCGGAGCCAATGAGCAGTTCTTC
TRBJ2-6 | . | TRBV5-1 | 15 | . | CASSLGGAGANVLTF | TGCGCCAGCAGCTTGGGGGGTGCCGGGGCCAACGTCCTGACTTTC
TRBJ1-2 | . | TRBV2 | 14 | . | CASSEGWDNYGYTF | TGTGCCAGCAGTGAAGGGTGGGACAACTATGGCTACACCTTC
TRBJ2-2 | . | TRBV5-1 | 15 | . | CASSRDQGGNGELFF | TGCGCCAGCAGCCGAGACCAGGGGGGAAACGGGGAGCTGTTTTTT
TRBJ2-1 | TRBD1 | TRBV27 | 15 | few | CASSLGQGSYNEQFF | TGTGCCAGCAGTTTGGGACAGGGCTCCTACAATGAGCAGTTCTTC
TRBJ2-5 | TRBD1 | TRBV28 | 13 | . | CASGQGPGETQYF | TGTGCCAGCGGACAGGGCCCCGGGGAGACCCAGTACTTC
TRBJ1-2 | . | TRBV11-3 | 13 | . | CASSPGPGYGYTF | TGTGCCAGCAGCCCAGGGCCCGGCTATGGCTACACCTTC
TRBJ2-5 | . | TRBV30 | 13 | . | CAWSRLGLETQYF | TGTGCCTGGAGTCGACTAGGACTGGAGACCCAGTACTTC
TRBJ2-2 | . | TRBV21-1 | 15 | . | CASSKGPRGPRELFF | TGTGCCAGCAGCAAAGGCCCCAGGGGGCCAAGGGAGCTGTTTTTT
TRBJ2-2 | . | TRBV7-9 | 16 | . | CASSLARGASTGELFF | TGTGCCAGCAGCTTAGCTAGGGGGGCGAGTACCGGGGAGCTGTTTTTT
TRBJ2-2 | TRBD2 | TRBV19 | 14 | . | CASSRTSGAGELFF | TGTGCCAGTAGTCGCACTAGCGGCGCCGGGGAGCTGTTTTTT
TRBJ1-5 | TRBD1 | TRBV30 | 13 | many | CAWAGQGEQPQHF | TGTGCCTGGGCCGGACAGGGAGAACAGCCCCAGCATTTT
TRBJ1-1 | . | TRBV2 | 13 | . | CASSVYQNTEAFF | TGTGCCAGCAGTGTTTACCAGAACACTGAAGCTTTCTTT
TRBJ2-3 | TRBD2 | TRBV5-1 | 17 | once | CASSLGASGRAGDTQYF | TGCGCCAGCAGCTTGGGAGCTAGCGGGAGGGCCGGAGATACGCAGTATTTT
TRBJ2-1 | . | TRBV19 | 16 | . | CASRRRTVSSYNEQFF | TGTGCCAGTAGGAGAAGGACAGTTAGCTCCTACAATGAGCAGTTCTTC
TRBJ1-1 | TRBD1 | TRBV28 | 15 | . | CASSLFDRVNTEAFF | TGTGCCAGCAGTTTATTCGACAGGGTGAACACTGAAGCTTTCTTT
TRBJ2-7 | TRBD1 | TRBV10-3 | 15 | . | CAIRTTGTATYEQYF | TGTGCCATCAGGACAACCGGGACAGCTACCTACGAGCAGTACTTC
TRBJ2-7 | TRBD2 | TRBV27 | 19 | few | CASSPLQGDASGRTYEQYF | TGTGCCAGCAGTCCTCTTCAGGGGGATGCTAGCGGGAGGACCTACGAGCAGTACTTC
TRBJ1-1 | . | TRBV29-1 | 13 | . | CSVVIQGNTEAFF | TGCAGCGTTGTTATACAGGGGAACACTGAAGCTTTCTTT
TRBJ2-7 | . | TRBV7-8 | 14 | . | CASSLQRLSYEQYF | TGTGCCAGCAGCTTACAGCGGCTCTCCTACGAGCAGTACTTC
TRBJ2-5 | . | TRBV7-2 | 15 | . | CASSLLWDNQETQYF | TGTGCCAGCAGCCTGCTTTGGGACAACCAAGAGACCCAGTACTTC
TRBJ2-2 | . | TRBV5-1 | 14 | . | CASSLVFDHGELFF | TGCGCCAGCAGCTTGGTGTTTGATCACGGGGAGCTGTTTTTT
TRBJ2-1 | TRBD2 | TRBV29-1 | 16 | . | CSVDLMAGGPDNEQFF | TGCAGCGTTGATCTCATGGCGGGAGGGCCTGACAATGAGCAGTTCTTC
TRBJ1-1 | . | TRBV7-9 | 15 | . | CASSLQQGMNTEAFF | TGTGCCAGCAGCTTACAGCAGGGGATGAACACTGAAGCTTTCTTT
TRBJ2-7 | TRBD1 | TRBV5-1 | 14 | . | CASSPDRGYYEQYF | TGCGCCAGCAGCCCTGACAGGGGTTATTACGAGCAGTACTTC
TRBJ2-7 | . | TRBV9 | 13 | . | CASSVRGAGEQYF | TGTGCCAGCAGCGTACGGGGGGCGGGCGAGCAGTACTTC
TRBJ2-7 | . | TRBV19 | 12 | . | CASTSGDYEQYF | TGTGCCAGTACGTCAGGAGACTACGAGCAGTACTTC
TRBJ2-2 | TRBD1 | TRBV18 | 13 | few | CASSTGAAGELFF | TGTGCCAGCTCAACAGGGGCGGCCGGGGAGCTGTTTTTT
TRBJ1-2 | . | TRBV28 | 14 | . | CAIRRPSDPYGYTF | TGTGCCATTCGGAGGCCGAGCGACCCTTATGGCTACACCTTC
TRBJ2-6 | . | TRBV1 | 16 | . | CTSSQGDTSGANVLTF | TGCACCAGCAGCCAAGGGGACACATCTGGGGCCAACGTCCTGACTTTC
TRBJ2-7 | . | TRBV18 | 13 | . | CASSLGPAYEQYF | TGTGCCAGCTCACTAGGACCTGCCTACGAGCAGTACTTC
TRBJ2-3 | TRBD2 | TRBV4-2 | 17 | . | CASSQEPTSGRGDTQYF | TGTGCCAGCAGCCAAGAACCCACTAGCGGGAGAGGTGATACGCAGTATTTT
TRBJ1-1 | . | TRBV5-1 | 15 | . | CASSPREGGNTEAFF | TGCGCCAGCAGCCCGCGAGAAGGGGGTAACACTGAAGCTTTCTTT
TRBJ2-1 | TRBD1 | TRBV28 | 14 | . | CASSTQDRGVEQFF | TGTGCCAGCAGTACCCAGGACAGGGGGGTTGAGCAGTTCTTC
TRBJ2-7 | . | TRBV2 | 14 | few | CASSGRPSSYEQYF | TGTGCCAGCAGTGGCAGACCGAGCTCCTACGAGCAGTACTTC
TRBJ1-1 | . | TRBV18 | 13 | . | CASSPDGNTEAFF | TGTGCCAGCTCACCAGACGGAAACACTGAAGCTTTCTTT
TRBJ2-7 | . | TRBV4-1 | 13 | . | CASSQGISYEQYF | TGCGCCAGCAGCCAAGGGATCTCCTACGAGCAGTACTTC
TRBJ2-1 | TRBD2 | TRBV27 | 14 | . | CASSETSVINEQFF | TGTGCCAGCAGTGAGACTAGCGTGATAAATGAGCAGTTCTTC
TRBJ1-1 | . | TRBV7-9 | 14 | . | CASSLYGTDTEAFF | TGTGCCAGCAGCTTATACGGGACGGACACTGAAGCTTTCTTT
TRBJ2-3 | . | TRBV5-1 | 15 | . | CASSSQGGGADTQYF | TGCGCCAGCAGCTCCCAGGGGGGTGGGGCAGATACGCAGTATTTT
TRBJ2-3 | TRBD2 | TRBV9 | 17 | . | CASSVGRLAGVADTQYF | TGTGCCAGCAGCGTAGGGCGACTAGCGGGAGTAGCGGATACGCAGTATTTT
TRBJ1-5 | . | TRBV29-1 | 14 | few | CSVAFGNSNQPQHF | TGCAGCGTTGCCTTCGGGAATAGCAATCAGCCCCAGCATTTT
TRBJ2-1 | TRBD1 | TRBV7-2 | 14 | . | CASSLPTGVNEQFF | TGTGCCAGCAGCTTACCGACAGGGGTGAATGAGCAGTTCTTC
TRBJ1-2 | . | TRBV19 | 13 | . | CASSQDLDYGYTF | TGTGCCAGTAGTCAGGACCTTGACTATGGCTACACCTTC
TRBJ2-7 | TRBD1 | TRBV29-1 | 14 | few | CSVVDRGRGYEQYF | TGCAGCGTAGTCGACAGGGGGAGGGGTTACGAGCAGTACTTC
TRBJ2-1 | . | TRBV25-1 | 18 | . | CASSESWLAGKHYNEQFF | TGTGCCAGCAGTGAATCCTGGCTTGCGGGCAAGCACTACAATGAGCAGTTCTTC
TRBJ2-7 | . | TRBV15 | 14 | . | CATSSPGNSYEQYF | TGTGCCACCAGCTCCCCCGGCAACTCCTACGAGCAGTACTTC
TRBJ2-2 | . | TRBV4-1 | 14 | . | CASSQQLVSGELFF | TGCGCCAGCAGCCAACAACTAGTTAGCGGGGAGCTGTTTTTT
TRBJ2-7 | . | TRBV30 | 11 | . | CAWSGPYEQYF | TGTGCCTGGAGTGGTCCCTACGAGCAGTACTTC